One sample yielded the 10 T cell receptor beta chains listed below, sequenced in a study of T-cell reconstitution after alpha-beta-depleted transplantation in children. The TCRbeta library was prepared with unique molecular identifiers. One entry per CDR3 protein results from TCRdb running MiXCR on the PCR reads. The sample comprises 150,000 to 200,000 distinct CDR3 sequences, more than 12% of which are singletons, and approximately 13% rests with the top ten. This sample comprised PBMCs from the stem cell graft donor, obtained from the stem cell graft. These receptors originate from a human donor who donated a stem cell graft to a child with acute lymphoblastic leukemia.

The chain is built from TRBV12-3 or TRBV12-4 and TRBJ2-2; the match to TRBD2 covers 9 bases. J gave up 4 bases and V 3 bases, and 9 bases lay outside the gene matches. The CDR3 is 17 residues long. CDR3 protein: CASSLGVAGVPTGELFF. The CDR3 region has the DNA TGTGCCAGCAGTTTGGGAGTAGCGGGAGTACCCACCGGGGAGCTGTTTTTT.

This clonotype was detected only a few times. The chain carries TRBV6-4 and TRBJ2-1; possibly TRBD1 for D (6 bases). From germline, CDR1 is MRHNA and CDR2 SNTAGT. V was shortened by 10 bases and J by 8 bases, with 24 bases between the two germline ends. The length of the CDR3 is 15 residues. CDR3: CATLPRQGIIHEQFF. The CDR3 nucleotides are TGTGCCACCCTGCCGAGGCAGGGGATTATCCATGAGCAGTTCTTC.

This clonotype was counted at least ten times. The chain has TRBV7-9 and TRBJ1-4; D gene uncertain. Germline V gene sequence: CDR1 SEHNR, CDR2 FQNEAQ (reference sequence). Deletions cut 5 bases from V and 6 bases from J, with 19 bases between. This CDR3 comprises 16 residues. CDR3 in amino acids: CASSPTRVGVDEKLFF. The CDR3, as DNA: TGTGCCAGCAGCCCTACACGGGTCGGGGTGGATGAAAAACTGTTTTTT.

This chain connects TRBV10-3 to TRBJ2-3; D is perhaps TRBD1 (6 bases). V gave up 3 bases and J gave up 5 bases, with 15 bases separating them. CDR3 size: 15 residues. CDR1 and CDR2 from the germline V gene are ENHRY and SYGVKD. The CDR3 DNA is TGTGCCATCAGTGACACCGGACAGCCCCTAGATACGCAGTATTTT. Translating gives CAISDTGQPLDTQYF.

This clonotype has ten or more counts. The chain combines TRBV6-2 or TRBV6-3 with TRBJ1-4, with 7 bases identical to TRBD1. The CDR3 consists of 14 residues. Losses at the gene ends were 7 bases for V and 6 bases for J; bases not matched to a gene: 8. CDR1 is MNHEY, CDR2 SVGEGT, per germline. The DNA of the CDR3 is TGTGCCAGCAAAGACAGGGCTGAAGATGAAAAACTGTTTTTT. Protein product: CASKDRAEDEKLFF.

This clonotype was seen ten or more times. The chain carries TRBV7-2 and TRBJ1-5; D call uncertain. CDR3 length equals 14 residues. Germline loops: CDR1 SGHTA, CDR2 FQGNSA. V was cut by 3 bases and J by 9 bases, with 15 bases left in between. The CDR3: CASSFGPLTRPQHF. CDR3 nucleotides: TGTGCCAGCAGCTTCGGACCGCTAACGCGGCCCCAGCATTTT.

This clonotype was seen repeatedly, ten times or more. CDR3 residues: CSATLGRIQETQYF. CDR3 DNA: TGCAGTGCCACCCTGGGACGGATCCAAGAGACCCAGTACTTC. V and J are TRBV20-1 and TRBJ2-5; tentatively, D is TRBD1 or TRBD2 (5 bases each). The CDR3 length is 14 residues. The V gene lost 6 bases and the J gene lost 1 base, with 15 bases spanning the gap. Germline assignment: CDR1 DFQATT and CDR2 SNEGSKA (reference sequence).

This clonotype came up many times. The chain links TRBV12-3 or TRBV12-4 to TRBJ2-5, with TRBD2 matching over 9 bases. Trimming cost V 5 bases and J 4 bases; bases outside gene matches: 11. The CDR3 loop spans 16 amino acids. Here the CDR3 reads CASSPLAGDVTETQYF. CDR3 in DNA: TGTGCCAGCAGTCCGTTAGCGGGAGATGTTACAGAGACCCAGTACTTC.

The chain uses TRBV12-3 or TRBV12-4 and TRBJ2-5; TRBD2 matches at 9 bases. With V trimmed by 7 bases and J by 3 bases, 12 bases remained unmatched. The CDR3 runs to 16 residues. The CDR3 DNA reads as TGTGCCAGCACCTCATCCTCGACTAGCGGAGAAGAGACCCAGTACTTC. Residues: CASTSSSTSGEETQYF.

The sample holds many counts of this clonotype. The chain links TRBV6-1 to TRBJ1-1; a possible D gene is TRBD1 (6 bases). CDR1 is MNHNS and CDR2 is SASEGT in the germline V gene. The CDR3 has 14 amino acids. Trimming cost V 5 bases and J 2 bases, with 12 bases left between them. CDR3 residues: CASSTQGTNTEAFF. DNA of the CDR3: TGTGCCAGCAGTACCCAGGGGACCAACACTGAAGCTTTCTTT.